This entry features one T cell receptor beta chain sequence. Its antigen is currently not known. The sample holds no much larger clone one base away, and base qualities are not on file. Using the deep immunoSEQ assay, multiplex PCR amplified TCR CDR3 regions from genomic DNA. Extracted genomic DNA from each cell subset was spread evenly across all wells of several immunoSEQ 96-well plates, with each plate serving as a replicate. Each replicate PCR for sorted subsets received roughly 0.2 ug genomic DNA, equal to about 29,000 T cell genomes. Purified libraries were measured with a Qubit 3.0 fluorometer, size-checked on a Bioanalyzer 2100, and measured again with the KAPA Library Quantification kit. Every immunoSEQ 96-well plate was sequenced on a dedicated single-read 150-cycle Illumina NextSeq 550 flow cell. On the authors' methods: Because the immunoSEQ output included only junctional sequences and no quality scores, the filtering could not be the same as the filtering used for full-length reads. Sequences were annotated with PyIR, a Python wrapper for IgBLAST v1.9, using IMGT germline references to assign V/J genes and CDR3. Reads were filtered out if the reads had weak V/J assignments (E-value above 1e-6), no CDR3, stop codons, out-of-frame junctions, or ambiguous translated residues. V3J clonotypes were defined by identical inferred V gene, J gene, and CDR3 amino acid sequence. Percentage overlap between repertoires was calculated by dividing the number of shared unique clonotypes by the size of the smaller repertoire. Three approaches were used to assess repertoire richness: RTK rarefaction, the Chao1 estimator, and Recon v2.1 estimates of unobserved clonotypes. OLGA was used to compute generation probabilities for all TCRbeta clonotypes that the gDNA method yielded from several donors. TCRdb stores this immuneACCESS table with in-frame sequences only. Part of the clones is absent; in the studies checked, under half of the shortfall reflects unresolved V genes, and no reason is known for the rest. V and J calls and clone size are copied from that table; D and trimming were computed from the DNA. The sample contains about 730,000 clones, over 60% of them found a single time. The top ten clonotypes cover 1.8% of the sample.

The donors were healthy, HIV-negative adults with no recently reported acute infections or vaccinations. Every donor was a Caucasian adult residing in Nashville, Tennessee, USA. Magnetic negative selection was used to enrich CD4+ T cells, after which naive cells were positively selected on CD45RA and the negative fraction became the memory subset. After blood collection by leukapheresis, PBMCs were isolated using Ficoll-Histopaque density gradient centrifugation and then cryopreserved in the vapor phase of liquid nitrogen. Purity and quantity of every magnetically sorted T cell population were checked by analytical flow cytometry. Each sorted fraction had its genomic DNA isolated and then quantified by UV absorbance on a Nanodrop 2000c. The source of the sample is a study of shared clonotypes between healthy human individuals (TCRdb year 2020). General notes on the study: The cohort comprised two women and three men aged 18 to 49 years. To increase sequencing depth and limit assay-specific biases, different laboratories used diverse techniques to prepare libraries and sequence TCR repertoires. Each donor's leukapheresis produced roughly between roughly 0.85 and 10 billion PBMCs. For each donor, CD4 naive and CD4 memory were each run on three plates, CD8 naive on two plates, and CD8 memory on one plate. To estimate repertoire size and how much clonotype sharing occurs between individuals, the study deeply sequenced the blood TCR repertoires of about 5 healthy adults. Broad study findings and their caveats: Pairwise subsampling led to the expectation that sequencing depth would affect the degree of clonotype sharing among donors. Higher generation probabilities were observed for clonotypes shared by all four sorted-subset donors than for non-shared clonotypes. Sharing across several donors was observed for around 5% of naive CD4, over 3% of naive CD8, 2% to 2.5% of memory CD4, and roughly 0.4% of memory CD8 clonotypes. Because the study included a small number of donors, the genetic and exposure-history diversity represented was limited. Even with the large sequencing depth, rarefaction of the sorted-subset datasets indicated that sequencing was incomplete. Sampling was restricted to blood, and TCR repertoires in tissue are likely to differ from TCR repertoires in blood. Estimated clonotype richness was generally larger for naive than for memory subsets.

Via the germline V gene (reference sequence), CDR1 is GTSNPN and CDR2 SVGIG. The CDR3 spans 13 residues, from the cysteine through the phenylalanine. The kept DNA is CDR3 alone, 39 bases in frame from the first base. V is clipped by 1 base and J by 1 base, and the sequence between their germline boundaries is 5 bases long. Sequencing used memory CD4+ T cells sorted from blood. In light of the paper, this sample's cell subset or site label describes: CD45RA-negative fraction. The chain is made from TRBV30 and TRBJ2-1; too little of a D gene remains to name it. The source of this sequence is a woman aged 25-40 years in good health. The bases are TGTGCCTGGAGTGGTAATTCCTACAATGAGCAGTTCTTC. This yields the protein CAWSGNSYNEQFF.